This T cell receptor (beta chain) was retrieved from a study of blood T cell repertoires in COVID-19. Across the whole study: Two consecutive negative NP/OP PCR tests, clearance, or resolved symptoms defined Cohort 3 recovery. COVID-19 samples, acute and convalescent, were from the United States, Italy and Spain.

Study processing details: Cell counts per sample came from amplifying reference gene primers. TCRdb's table, derived via immunoSEQ multiplex PCR, lists solely in-frame clones and lacks some. The V and J calls and clone size come from that table; D and trimming were worked out from the DNA. The table includes 350,000 to 450,000 clones, more than 75% detected once. The CDR3 runs to 14 residues. Germline CDR1 SEHNR, CDR2 FQNEAQ (reference sequence). J gave up 18 bases and V 5 bases, and 14 bases lay outside the gene matches. This clone was observed once. The sequence was collected from a man in his forties in a cohort exposed to, infected with or recovered from COVID-19 (not recorded which). Sequencing used PBMCs or T cells enriched from blood (not recorded which). The J gene is TRBJ1-6, the V gene TRBV7-9, with 9 bases lining up with TRBD1. The CDR3 region is CASSLGTGSVRPHF. The CDR3 DNA is TGTGCCAGCAGCCTCGGGACAGGGTCGGTTCGCCCCCACTTT.